These 26 T cell receptor delta chains were sequenced from one sample in a study of gamma-delta T cells after stem cell transplantation. With CATT, TCRdb re-called clones from the RT-PCR reads. The data hold around 1,700 delta-chain clones, with 2.3% observed a single time. Material: gamma-delta T cells. These TCRs come from a human donor. It is not recorded whose cells these are; they may come from a transplant donor.

This clone occurred a few times. A far larger clone is just one base off, so this is likely a read error. Other DNA sequences in the sample encode the same CDR3. The V call is TRDV2, the J call TRDJ1, with TRDD3 matching over 9 bases. This CDR3 has 19 residues. V trimming: 0 bases; J trimming: 3 bases; junction bases outside the gene matches: 16. Germline V gives CDR1 GEAIGNYY, CDR2 EKD. DNA of the CDR3: TGTGCCTGTGACACCCTTACTATGCGCGAGGGGGATACTTCCGATAAACTCATCTTT. This encodes CACDTLTMREGDTSDKLIF.

On this clone: This is likely an artifact of a read error, given a far larger clone one base away. Other DNA sequences in this sample translate to the same CDR3. Here the CDR3 DNA reads TGTGCCTGTGACACTGTCTATACCGGGGGAGATTACACCGATAAACTCATCTTT. It codes for CACDTVYTGGDYTDKLIF. V and J are TRDV2 and TRDJ1, with D possibly being TRDD3 (6 bases). V lost 1 base to trimming and J lost 0 bases, with 20 bases between them. Germline CDR1 is GEAIGNYY and CDR2 is EKD. The CDR3 runs 18 residues.

Judged by abundance, this clone is hyperexpanded. This same CDR3 is encoded by further DNA sequences in the sample. The chain couples TRDV2 to TRDJ1, with 10 bases fitting TRDD3. Trimming at V came to 3 bases and at J to 3 bases, leaving 21 bases not matched to a gene. The CDR3 contains 20 residues. The germline gives CDR1 GEAIGNYY, CDR2 EKD. Here the CDR3 DNA reads TGTGCCTGTGACTCGATGCTTACTGGGGGATCACCCCAGGAGGCCGATAAACTCATCTTT. This sequence encodes CACDSMLTGGSPQEADKLIF.

As concerns this clone: A far larger clone is one base from this, pointing to a likely read error. Other DNA sequences in the same sample also yield this CDR3. This sequence joins TRDV2 and TRDJ3; 7 bases match TRDD3. Trimming cost V 3 bases and J 4 bases; bases outside gene matches: 8. The germline V gene encodes CDR1 GEAIGNYY and CDR2 EKD. The CDR3 is 17 amino acids. This CDR3 is CACDLTGVSWDTRQMFF. The CDR3 DNA reads TGTGCCTGTGACCTTACTGGGGTCTCATGGGACACCCGACAGATGTTTTTC.

This clone was found a few times. A read error is likely here: a far larger clone is one base away. Distinct nucleotide sequences in the sample also encode this CDR3. The chain is built from TRDV2 and TRDJ1, with 10 bases aligning to TRDD3. Germline V CDR1 and CDR2: GEAIGNYY, EKD. Losses at the gene ends were 3 bases for V and 2 bases for J; bases not matched to a gene: 14. The CDR3 runs to 18 residues. The CDR3 DNA follows: TGTGCCTGTGACCCAATCAGTACTGGGGGATTATCAACCGATAAACTCATCTTT. It codes for CACDPISTGGLSTDKLIF.

This clone appeared a few times. This likely stems from a read error, as it lies one base from a far larger clone. Other DNA sequences within the sample encode an identical CDR3. This chain uses TRDV2 with TRDJ1; 7 bases map to TRDD3. The CDR3 covers 14 residues. Per the germline V gene, CDR1 is GEAIGNYY and CDR2 is EKD. This chain's CDR3 is CACDTLGVDDKLIF. The CDR3 coding sequence is TGTGCCTGTGACACTCTGGGGGTTGATGATAAACTCATTTTT.

This clone occurred a few times. A far larger clone is a single base away, which makes a read error likely. Other nucleotide sequences in the sample specify the same CDR3. The rearrangement links TRDV2 to TRDJ1, with D perhaps TRDD3 (5 bases). CDR1 and CDR2 from the germline V gene are GEAIGNYY and EKD. The CDR3 totals 15 residues. The ends were cut back, 2 bases at V and 3 bases at J, with 15 bases in the middle. The CDR3: CACDILGGPADKLIF. The CDR3 nucleotides read TGTGCCTGTGACATATTAGGGGGTCCGGCCGATAAACTCATCTTT.

Notes on this clone: TCRdb records a much larger clone's protein for this DNA, with a difference at residue 3 that likely arises from a read error; the protein given is the translation of the DNA. The rearrangement joins TRDV2 to TRDJ1; TRDD3 is a possible D gene (5 bases). Germline CDR1 reads GEAIGNYY; CDR2 reads EKD. The CDR3 consists of 16 residues. The CDR3 DNA reads TGTGCCAGTGACCCGGTGGGCGTGGGGAGATCCGATAAACTCATCTTT. It specifies CASDPVGVGRSDKLIF.

This clone was seen more than once but under ten times. The protein given by TCRdb reflects a much larger clone and differs at residue 14 from this DNA's translation, likely from a read error; the protein shown is the DNA's translation. V and J are TRDV2 and TRDJ1; D is unclear. In germline, CDR1 is GEAIGNYY, CDR2 EKD. The CDR3 extends over 15 amino acids. The CDR3 DNA sequence: TGTGCCTGTGACACCATTATCGAGCAGACCGATAAACTCACCTTT. Amino acids: CACDTIIEQTDKLTF.

This clone was seen a handful of times. TCRdb assigns this DNA the protein of a much larger clone, which departs from its translation at residue 14; this likely reflects a read error, and the protein shown comes from translating the DNA. V and J are TRDV2 and TRDJ1; 13 nucleotides match TRDD3. J gave up 1 base and V 1 base, and 14 bases lay outside the gene matches. The CDR3 totals 20 residues. From germline, CDR1 is GEAIGNYY and CDR2 EKD. CDR3 DNA: TGTGCCTGTGACACTCTACTGGGGGATACGCGAGTTGCCCCCACCGATAAACTCATCTTT. Translating gives CACDTLLGDTRVAPTDKLIF.

Remarks on this clone: It differs at one base from a far larger clone, so likely a read error. The identical CDR3 is also encoded by other nucleotide sequences in the sample. This chain uses TRDV2 with TRDJ1; D call uncertain. In germline, CDR1 is GEAIGNYY, CDR2 EKD. The CDR3 totals 15 residues. CDR3 in amino acids: CACDTIIEQTDKLIF. The CDR3 bases are TGTGCTTGTGACACCATTATCGAGCAGACCGATAAACTCATCTTT.

For this clone: TCRdb shows a much larger clone's protein in place of this DNA's translation, and the two differ at residue 8, likely through a read error; the protein shown is translated from the DNA. V is TRDV2 and J is TRDJ1, with D possibly TRDD3 on 5 matching bases. V was cut by 0 bases and J by 0 bases, with 16 bases left in between. The CDR3 contains 17 residues. Germline V gene sequence: CDR1 GEAIGNYY, CDR2 EKD. The CDR3 nucleotides read TGTGCCTGTGACACCGTAGGTTGGGGTCCCTACACCGATAAACTCATCTTT. It is translated as CACDTVGWGPYTDKLIF.

By share of the sample, this clone is medium-sized. Only one base separates this from a far larger clonotype, so it likely reflects a read error. This CDR3 is also generated by other DNA sequences in the sample. The V and J genes are TRDV2 and TRDJ1; TRDD3 matches 11 bases. The CDR3 totals 15 residues. From germline, CDR1 is GEAIGNYY and CDR2 EKD. V was clipped by 7 bases and J by 7 bases; unmatched bases: 13. CDR3 in amino acids: CACELLGDTEAKLIF. CDR3 nucleotide sequence: TGTGCCTGCGAACTTTTGGGGGATACGGAGGCTAAACTCATCTTT.

This clone was seen a handful of times. TCRdb's listed protein matches a much larger clone and diverges from this DNA's translation at residue 3, likely through a read error; the protein shown comes from the DNA. The chain employs TRDV2 and TRDJ1, with 11 bases lining up with TRDD3. Germline V CDR1 and CDR2: GEAIGNYY, EKD. The CDR3 runs to 16 residues. The CDR3 loop reads CARDTLLGDNTDKLIF. Here the CDR3 DNA reads TGTGCCCGTGACACTTTACTGGGGGATAACACCGATAAACTCATCTTT.

Concerning this clone itself: This sequence is one base from a far larger clone and is likely a read error. Other DNA sequences of this sample code for an identical CDR3. The V and J genes are TRDV2 and TRDJ3; 13 bases align to TRDD3. Germline V gives CDR1 GEAIGNYY, CDR2 EKD. The CDR3 contains 22 residues. Here the CDR3 DNA reads TGTGCCTGTGACACCGGAGGACTGGGGGATACGGGTGGCTCCAGGGACACCCGACAGATGTTTTTC. Translating it yields CACDTGGLGDTGGSRDTRQMFF.

In the case of this clone: A single base is all that separates this from a far larger clone, so a read error is likely. Other DNA sequences from this sample encode an identical CDR3 as well. This rearrangement joins TRDV2 to TRDJ1; 9 bases are shared with TRDD3. V was clipped by 3 bases and J by 0 bases; unmatched bases: 10. Per the germline V gene, CDR1 is GEAIGNYY and CDR2 is EKD. This CDR3 has 17 amino acids. CDR3 in DNA: TGTGCCTGTGACGCCCTACTGGGGGACTCGTACACCGATAAACTCATCTTT. The encoded protein is CACDALLGDSYTDKLIF.

This clone was counted at least ten times. With only one base between it and a far larger clone, this is likely a read error. The chain employs TRDV2 and TRDJ1; possible D gene TRDD3, 6 bases. CDR1 and CDR2 from the germline V gene are GEAIGNYY and EKD. The CDR3 loop spans 16 amino acids. V was shortened by 5 bases and J by 4 bases, with 22 bases between the two germline ends. In DNA, the CDR3 is TGTGCCTGTGGCCTCGTGGGTAGGCGGGGGAACGATAAACTCATCTTT. Translating gives CACGLVGRRGNDKLIF.

J is TRDJ1 and V is TRDV2; 10 bases align to TRDD3. This CDR3 has 14 residues. With 4 bases clipped from V and 5 bases from J, the junction kept 6 bases outside the gene matches. Germline V gene lookup returns CDR1 GEAIGNYY and CDR2 EKD. CDR3 coding DNA: TGTGCCTGTGATAAACTGGGGGATGATGATAAACTCATCTTT. Its translation: CACDKLGDDDKLIF.

This clone was recorded a few times. A read error is the likely source, as a far larger clone sits one nucleotide away. Other DNA sequences in this specimen translate into the identical CDR3. This chain joins TRDV2 and TRDJ1; 8 bases align to TRDD3. The CDR3 covers 18 residues. CDR1 GEAIGNYY and CDR2 EKD come from the germline V gene. CDR3 nucleotides: TGCGCCTGTGACACTTTAACTGGGGGTTTCAAATACACCGATAAACTCATCTTT. This encodes CACDTLTGGFKYTDKLIF.

A note on this clone: The amino acid sequence in TCRdb belongs to a much larger clone and departs from this DNA's translation at residue 9, likely a sequencing read error; the sequence shown is translated from the DNA. Here the CDR3 reads CACVPLGDIDKLIF. CDR3 DNA sequence: TGTGCCTGTGTGCCACTGGGGGACATCGATAAACTCATCTTT. This rearrangement joins TRDV2 to TRDJ1; TRDD3 aligns across 9 bases. The V segment lost 5 bases and the J segment 4 bases; nucleotides outside the gene matches: 7. The CDR3 has 14 residues. Germline CDR1 and CDR2: GEAIGNYY and EKD.

By sample fraction, this clone is medium-sized (0.01 to 0.1%). With a far larger clone one base away, a read error is the likely cause. The rearrangement links TRDV2 to TRDJ1; 11 positions agree with TRDD3. Germline V CDR1 and CDR2: GEAIGNYY, EKD. There are 15 residues in the CDR3. The J segment lost 7 bases and the V segment lost 4 bases, leaving 10 bases of the junction unmatched. The CDR3 DNA reads TGTGCCTGTGAACTTTTGGGGGATACGGGGGCTAAACTCATCTTT. It translates to CACELLGDTGAKLIF.

As to this clone: This likely stems from a read error, as it lies one base from a far larger clone. Other DNA sequences in this sample translate to the same CDR3. The chain combines TRDV2 with TRDJ3, with 10 bases matching TRDD3. CDR1 and CDR2 from the germline V gene are GEAIGNYY and EKD. V dropped 0 bases and J dropped 0; count of bases not matched to a gene: 13. There are 22 residues in the CDR3. CDR3 residues: CACDTGGLGDAGGSWDTRQMFF. CDR3 nucleotide sequence: TGTGCCTGTGACACCGGAGGACTGGGGGATGCGGGTGGCTCCTGGGACACCCGACAGATGTTTTTC.

This clone was seen repeatedly, ten times or more. A far larger clone is just one base off, so this is likely a read error. This sample also contains other DNA sequences that code for the same CDR3. J is TRDJ1 and V is TRDV2, with 12 bases that match TRDD3. The CDR3 spans 14 residues. The germline CDR1 and CDR2 sequences are GEAIGNYY and EKD. With V trimmed by 2 bases and J by 11 bases, 8 bases remained unmatched. The CDR3 DNA follows: TGTGCCTGTGACAAACTGGGGGATACAGTAGAGCTCATCTTT. It is translated as CACDKLGDTVELIF.

As concerns this clone: TCRdb's protein, taken from a much larger clone, differs from this DNA's translation at residue 14, likely owing to a read error; the protein displayed comes from the DNA. V is TRDV2 and J is TRDJ1; weak D call: TRDD3 (6 bases). The CDR3 runs 16 residues. The germline CDR1 and CDR2 sequences are GEAIGNYY and EKD. CDR3: CACDLLGTSYTDKPIF. DNA for the CDR3: TGTGCCTGTGACCTACTGGGTACAAGTTACACCGATAAACCCATCTTT.

The rearrangement uses TRDV2 and TRDJ1; 9 nucleotides align to TRDD3. Germline lookup yields CDR1 GEAIGNYY and CDR2 EKD. The CDR3 length is 16 residues. V gave up 1 base and J gave up 0 bases; unmatched junction bases: 5. CDR3 DNA: TGTGCCTGTGACACTCTGGGGGATTCGTACACCGATAAACTCATCTTT. Translation gives CACDTLGDSYTDKLIF.

As concerns this clone: The protein recorded in TCRdb matches a much larger clone and deviates from this DNA's translation at residue 18, suggesting a read error; the protein here is obtained by translating the DNA. The J gene is TRDJ1, the V gene TRDV2, with 9 bases lining up with TRDD3. This CDR3 is built from 19 residues. The germline CDR1 and CDR2 sequences are GEAIGNYY and EKD. CDR3 nucleotides: TGTGCCTGTGACACCCTTACTATGCGTGAGGGGGATACTTCCGATAAACTCACCTTT. This codes for CACDTLTMREGDTSDKLTF.